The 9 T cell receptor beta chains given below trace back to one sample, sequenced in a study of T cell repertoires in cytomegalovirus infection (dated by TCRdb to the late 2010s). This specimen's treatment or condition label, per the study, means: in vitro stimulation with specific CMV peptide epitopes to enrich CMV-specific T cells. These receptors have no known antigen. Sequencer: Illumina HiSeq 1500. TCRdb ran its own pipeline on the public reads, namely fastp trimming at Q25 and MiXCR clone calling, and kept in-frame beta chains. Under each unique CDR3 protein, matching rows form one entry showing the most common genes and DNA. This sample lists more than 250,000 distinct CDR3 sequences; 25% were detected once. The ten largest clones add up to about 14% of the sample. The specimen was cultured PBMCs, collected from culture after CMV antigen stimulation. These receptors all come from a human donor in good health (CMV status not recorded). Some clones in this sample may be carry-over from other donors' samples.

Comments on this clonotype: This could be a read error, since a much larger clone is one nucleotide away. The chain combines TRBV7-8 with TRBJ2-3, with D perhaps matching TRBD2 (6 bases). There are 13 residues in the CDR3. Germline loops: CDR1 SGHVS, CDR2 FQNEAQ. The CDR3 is CVSVGLPTDTQYF. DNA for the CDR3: TGTGTCAGCGTCGGACTACCCACAGATACGCAGTATTTT.

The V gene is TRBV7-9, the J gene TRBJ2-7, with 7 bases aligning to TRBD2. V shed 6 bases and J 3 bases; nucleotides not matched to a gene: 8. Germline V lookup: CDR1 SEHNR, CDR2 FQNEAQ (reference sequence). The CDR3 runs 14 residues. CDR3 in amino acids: CASSLAPSGYEQYV. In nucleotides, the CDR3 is TGTGCCAGCAGTCTAGCGCCTAGCGGCTACGAGCAGTACGTC.

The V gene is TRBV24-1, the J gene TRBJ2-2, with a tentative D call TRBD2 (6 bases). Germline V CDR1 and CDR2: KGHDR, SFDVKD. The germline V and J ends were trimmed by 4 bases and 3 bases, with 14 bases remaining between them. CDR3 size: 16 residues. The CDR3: CATSEFSSGDTGELFF. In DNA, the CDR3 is TGTGCCACCAGTGAGTTTTCGTCGGGGGACACCGGGGAGCTGTTTTTT.

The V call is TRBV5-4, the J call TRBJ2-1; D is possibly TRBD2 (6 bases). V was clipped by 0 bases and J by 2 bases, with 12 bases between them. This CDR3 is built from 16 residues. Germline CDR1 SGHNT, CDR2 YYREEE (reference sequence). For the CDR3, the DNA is TGTGCCAGCAGCTTGGGTACGGGACTTGCCTACAATGAGCAGTTCTTC. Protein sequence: CASSLGTGLAYNEQFF. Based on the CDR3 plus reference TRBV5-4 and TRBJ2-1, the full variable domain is ETGVTQSPTHLIKTRGQQVTLRCSSQSGHNTVSWYQQALGQGPQFIFQYYREEENGRGNFPPRFSGLQFPNYSSELNVNALELDDSALYLCASSLGTGLAYNEQFFGPGTRLTVL.

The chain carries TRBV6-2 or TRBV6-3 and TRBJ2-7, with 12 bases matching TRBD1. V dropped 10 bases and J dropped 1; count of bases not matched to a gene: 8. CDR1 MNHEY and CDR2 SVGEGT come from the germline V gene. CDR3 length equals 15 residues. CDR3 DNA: TGTGCCATCCGGGCGGGACAGGGGGCATCCTACGAGCAGTACTTC. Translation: CAIRAGQGASYEQYF.

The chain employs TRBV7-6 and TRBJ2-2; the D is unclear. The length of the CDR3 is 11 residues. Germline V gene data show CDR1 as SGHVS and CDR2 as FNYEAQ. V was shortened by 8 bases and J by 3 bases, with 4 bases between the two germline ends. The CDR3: CASFYTGELFF. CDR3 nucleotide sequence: TGTGCCAGCTTCTACACCGGGGAGCTGTTTTTT.

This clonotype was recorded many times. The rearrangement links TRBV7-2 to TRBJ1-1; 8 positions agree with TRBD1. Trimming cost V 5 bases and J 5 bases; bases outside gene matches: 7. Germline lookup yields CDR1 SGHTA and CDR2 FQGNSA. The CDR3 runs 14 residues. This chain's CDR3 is CASSTRQGRTEAFF. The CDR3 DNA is TGTGCCAGCAGCACCCGACAGGGGCGGACTGAAGCTTTCTTT.

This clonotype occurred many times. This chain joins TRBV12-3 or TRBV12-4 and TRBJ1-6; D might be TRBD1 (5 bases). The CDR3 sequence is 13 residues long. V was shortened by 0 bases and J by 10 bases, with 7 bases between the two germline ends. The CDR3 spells CASSLAGESPLHF. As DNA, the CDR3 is TGTGCCAGCAGTTTAGCAGGGGAATCACCCCTCCACTTT.

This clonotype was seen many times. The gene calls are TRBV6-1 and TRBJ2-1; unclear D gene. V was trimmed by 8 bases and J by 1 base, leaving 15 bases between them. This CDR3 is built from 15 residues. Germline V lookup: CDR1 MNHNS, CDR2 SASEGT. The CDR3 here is CASSSGLASYNEQFF. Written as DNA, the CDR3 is TGTGCCAGCTCATCGGGCCTCGCATCCTACAATGAGCAGTTCTTC.